The 14 T cell receptor beta chains below were found in one sample sequenced in a study of blood T cell repertoires in COVID-19. Data came from immunoSEQ multiplex PCR; TCRdb stores just in-frame clones and leaves some out. The profile shows about 190,000 clones, approximately 91% of them singletons. Sequenced material: peripheral blood. The source is a man aged 25-45 years with acute or convalescent COVID-19.

This CDR3 is CASSLTGDPLTEAFF. The CDR3 region has the DNA TGCGCCAGCAGCTTGACAGGAGATCCCCTCACTGAAGCTTTCTTT. This chain links TRBV5-1 with TRBJ1-1, with TRBD1 as a possible D gene (5 bases). Germline CDR1 is SGHRS and CDR2 is YFSETQ. The CDR3 extends over 15 amino acids. V dropped 1 base and J dropped 4 bases, with 14 bases sitting between them.

The V gene is TRBV13, the J gene TRBJ1-6, with 7 bases matching TRBD1. V shed 5 bases, J shed 5 bases, and the junction held 6 bases outside the gene matches. Germline V gene sequence: CDR1 PRHDT, CDR2 FYEKMQ (reference sequence). CDR3 length equals 15 residues. This CDR3 is CASSRDRDNNSPLHF. The CDR3 DNA reads TGTGCCAGCAGCCGGGACAGAGACAATAATTCACCCCTCCACTTT.

The chain combines TRBV6-5 with TRBJ1-1; D is perhaps TRBD1 (5 bases). Germline CDR1 and CDR2: MNHEY and SVGAGI. This CDR3 has 15 amino acids. Trimming took off 5 bases at V and 5 bases at J, with 18 bases between the two ends. As DNA, the CDR3 is TGTGCCAGCAGTCCACGGGCGGGAGGGGTAACTGAAGCTTTCTTT. This gives the protein CASSPRAGGVTEAFF.

The chain is built from TRBV27 and TRBJ1-6; D unresolved. V shed 6 bases and J shed 7 bases, with 13 bases lying between them. The germline V gene encodes CDR1 MNHEY and CDR2 SMNVEV (reference sequence). CDR3 length: 14 amino acids. The CDR3 DNA sequence: TGTGCCAGCAGCAAAAAGCGCGGGAATTCACCCCTCCACTTT. Translated: CASSKKRGNSPLHF.

The rearrangement joins TRBV28 to TRBJ1-6, with 7 positions matching TRBD1. CDR1 and CDR2 (germline): MDHEN, SYDVKM. The V gene end was trimmed by 3 bases and the J gene end by 10 bases; junction bases not matched to a gene: 9. This CDR3 has 15 residues. The CDR3 sequence: CASSLTKQGRSPLHF. CDR3 bases: TGTGCCAGCAGTTTGACCAAACAGGGGCGGTCACCCCTCCACTTT.

This clone has a handful of counts. The chain couples TRBV7-3 to TRBJ1-2, with 7 bases aligning to TRBD1. Germline V gene sequence: CDR1 SGHTA, CDR2 FQGTGA. The V gene end was trimmed by 5 bases and the J gene end by 4 bases; junction bases not matched to a gene: 10. The CDR3 spans 15 residues. CDR3 loop: CASSPPGGFAYGYTF. CDR3 nucleotide sequence: TGTGCCAGCAGCCCCCCAGGGGGGTTTGCCTATGGCTACACCTTC.

The chain combines TRBV4-1 with TRBJ1-4; D uncertain. Deletions cut 3 bases from V and 8 bases from J, with 22 bases between. Germline CDR1 and CDR2: MGHRA and YSYEKL. This CDR3 spans 17 amino acids. The CDR3 DNA sequence: TGCGCCAGCAGCCAGTCACCCCAGGCGGGTAACGGGGAAAAACTGTTTTTT. Residues: CASSQSPQAGNGEKLFF.

V usage is TRBV5-8 and J usage is TRBJ1-1, with 7 nucleotides matching TRBD1. In germline, CDR1 is SGHTS, CDR2 YDEGEE. This CDR3 contains 13 residues. V shed 8 bases, J shed 3 bases, and the junction held 7 bases outside the gene matches. This CDR3 is CASNAQGDTEAFF. CDR3 nucleotide sequence: TGTGCCAGTAACGCCCAGGGGGACACTGAAGCTTTCTTT.

The chain recombines TRBV18 with TRBJ1-1; 7 bases align to TRBD1. The CDR3 is made up of 14 amino acids. CDR1 and CDR2 from the germline V gene are KGHSH and LQKENI. V was clipped by 4 bases and J by 2 bases; unmatched bases: 4. The CDR3: CASSQGQLNTEAFF. CDR3 DNA: TGTGCCAGCTCACAGGGACAGCTAAACACTGAAGCTTTCTTT.

CDR3 in amino acids: CASTPGRGGETQYF. The DNA of the CDR3 is TGTGCCAGCACCCCGGGCCGCGGAGGAGAGACCCAGTACTTC. The chain uses TRBV6-6 and TRBJ2-5; D perhaps matches TRBD2 (5 bases). CDR1 is MNHNY and CDR2 is SVGAGI in the germline V gene (reference sequence). The CDR3 is 14 amino acids. Trimming stripped 7 bases from V and 4 bases from J, with 16 bases between.

V gene TRBV27 combines with J gene TRBJ2-6; 12 bases map to TRBD1. V shed 5 bases, J shed 2 bases, and the junction held 10 bases outside the gene matches. Looked up from germline, CDR1 is MNHEY and CDR2 is SMNVEV (reference sequence). This CDR3 comprises 19 residues. Here the CDR3 reads CASSPNPGQGATGANVLTF. CDR3 DNA: TGTGCCAGCAGTCCGAATCCGGGACAGGGGGCCACTGGGGCCAACGTCCTGACTTTC. The whole variable domain, remainder taken from reference TRBV27 and TRBJ2-6, is EAQVTQNPRYLITVTGKKLTVTCSQNMNHEYMSWYRQDPGLGLRQIYYSMNVEVTDKGDVPEGYKVSRKEKRNFPLILESPSPNQTSLYFCASSPNPGQGATGANVLTFGAGSRLTVL.

This sequence joins TRBV5-1 and TRBJ2-7; 7 bases map to TRBD1. In germline, CDR1 is SGHRS, CDR2 YFSETQ. V shed 0 bases and J 3 bases; nucleotides not matched to a gene: 6. CDR3 length: 15 residues. The CDR3 reads CASSLGGGPDYEQYF. As DNA, the CDR3 is TGCGCCAGCAGCTTGGGAGGGGGCCCAGACTACGAGCAGTACTTC.

The chain is built from TRBV9 and TRBJ2-3; TRBD2 aligns across 10 bases. Germline V CDR1 and CDR2: SGDLS, YYNGEE. Trimming took 0 bases from V and 1 from J; bases not matched to a gene: 2. This CDR3 spans 16 amino acids. In DNA, the CDR3 is TGTGCCAGCAGCGTAGACCTAGCGGGGGGCACAGATACGCAGTATTTT. This translates into CASSVDLAGGTDTQYF.

The gene calls are TRBV7-2 and TRBJ2-1; 9 positions agree with TRBD2. This CDR3 has 15 residues. Germline CDR1 reads SGHTA; CDR2 reads FQGNSA. V was pared by 2 bases and J by 4 bases, with 3 bases of the junction left unmatched. In DNA form, the CDR3 reads TGTGCCAGCAGCTTATGGGCGGGGGGGTACAATGAGCAGTTCTTC. Translating it yields CASSLWAGGYNEQFF.